The 2 T cell receptor beta chains in this list originate from one sample, sequenced in a study of post-analysis software for immune sequencing data. General study findings and limits: In patients, TRBV5-6, TRBV5-1 and TRBV20-1 belonged to roughly five TRBV segments found more frequently than in controls.

Their target antigens are unknown. TCR beta libraries were prepared from cDNA with unique molecular identifiers. MiXCR, run by TCRdb on the PCR reads, gives a single entry per CDR3 protein. The sample carries 750,000 to 950,000 distinct CDR3 sequences, around 53% recorded once. Material: blood. All receptors derive from a girl aged 10-17 years with multiple sclerosis.

The chain joins TRBV24-1 to TRBJ2-1; TRBD1 matches at 9 bases. Germline loops: CDR1 KGHDR, CDR2 SFDVKD. Unmatched junction bases numbered 9, after V lost 5 bases and J lost 8 bases. The CDR3 is made up of 15 amino acids. This chain's CDR3 is CATSAQGAPRDEQFF. In DNA, the CDR3 is TGTGCCACCAGTGCACAGGGGGCCCCTAGGGATGAGCAGTTCTTC.

V is TRBV7-6 and J is TRBJ1-2; 7 nucleotides line up with TRBD1. Germline trimming cut 1 base from V and 6 bases from J; bases unmatched to any gene: 2. Germline V CDR1 and CDR2: SGHVS, FNYEAQ. CDR3 length: 13 residues. CDR3 region: CASSLEGGDGYTF. The CDR3 DNA reads TGTGCCAGCAGCTTAGAAGGGGGCGATGGCTACACCTTC.